Included here is one T cell receptor beta chain sequence, with context. The PCR contained 60 Vbeta and 13 Jbeta primers. Profiled with immunoSEQ multiplex PCR; TCRdb holds only in-frame clones, not every one. The sample has about 120,000 clones; 75% to 85% are singletons. These data originate in a study of cytomegalovirus exposure and HLA in healthy donors. The V segment lost 6 bases and the J segment 4 bases; nucleotides outside the gene matches: 8. Germline V gene sequence: CDR1 MNHNY, CDR2 SVGAGI (reference sequence). This CDR3 region has 14 residues. The chain uses TRBV6-6 and TRBJ1-2; 7 bases are shared with TRBD1. Sequencing was done on a sample of PBMCs. The receptor was derived from a young man in good health and CMV-seropositive. The CDR3, as DNA: TGTGCCAGCAGCCGCACTACAGGGGCCTATGGCTACACCTTC. It encodes CASSRTTGAYGYTF.